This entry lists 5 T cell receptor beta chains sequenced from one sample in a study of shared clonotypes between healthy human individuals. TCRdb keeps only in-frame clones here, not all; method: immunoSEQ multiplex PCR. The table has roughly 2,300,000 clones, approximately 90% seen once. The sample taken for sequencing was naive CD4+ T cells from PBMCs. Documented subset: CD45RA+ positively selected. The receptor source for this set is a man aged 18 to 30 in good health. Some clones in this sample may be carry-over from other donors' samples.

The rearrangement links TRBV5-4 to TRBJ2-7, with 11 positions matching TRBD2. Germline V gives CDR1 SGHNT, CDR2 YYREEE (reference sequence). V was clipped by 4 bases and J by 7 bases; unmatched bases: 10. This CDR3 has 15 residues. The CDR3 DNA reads TGTGCCAGCAGCCAGAGGTTAGCGGGAGGGGATGAGCAGTACTTC. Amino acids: CASSQRLAGGDEQYF.

In DNA form, the CDR3 reads TGTGCCAGCACCTCCGACGGGGTGTATGGCTACACCTTC. This sequence encodes CASTSDGVYGYTF. The chain couples TRBV28 to TRBJ1-2; D unresolved. The CDR3 sequence is 13 residues long. Germline lookup yields CDR1 MDHEN and CDR2 SYDVKM. The V end was cut by 7 bases, the J end by 5 bases, with 14 bases between.

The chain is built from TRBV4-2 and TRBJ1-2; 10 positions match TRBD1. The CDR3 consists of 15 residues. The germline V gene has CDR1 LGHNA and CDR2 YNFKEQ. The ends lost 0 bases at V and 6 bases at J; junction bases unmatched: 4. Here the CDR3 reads CASSQERQGANGYTF. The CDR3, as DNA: TGTGCCAGCAGCCAAGAAAGACAGGGGGCTAATGGCTACACCTTC.

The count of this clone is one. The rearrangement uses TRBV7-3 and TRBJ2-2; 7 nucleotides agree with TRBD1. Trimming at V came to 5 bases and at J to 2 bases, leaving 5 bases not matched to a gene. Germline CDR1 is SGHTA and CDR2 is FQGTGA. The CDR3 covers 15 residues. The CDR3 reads CASSETGANTGELFF. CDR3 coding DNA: TGTGCCAGCAGCGAAACAGGGGCTAACACCGGGGAGCTGTTTTTT.

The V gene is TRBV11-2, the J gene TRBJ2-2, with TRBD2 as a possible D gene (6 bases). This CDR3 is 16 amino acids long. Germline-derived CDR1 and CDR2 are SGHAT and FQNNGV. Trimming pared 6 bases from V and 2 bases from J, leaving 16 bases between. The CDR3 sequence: CASSFRGRVNTGELFF. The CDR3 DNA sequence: TGTGCCAGCAGTTTTCGGGGGAGAGTAAACACCGGGGAGCTGTTTTTT.